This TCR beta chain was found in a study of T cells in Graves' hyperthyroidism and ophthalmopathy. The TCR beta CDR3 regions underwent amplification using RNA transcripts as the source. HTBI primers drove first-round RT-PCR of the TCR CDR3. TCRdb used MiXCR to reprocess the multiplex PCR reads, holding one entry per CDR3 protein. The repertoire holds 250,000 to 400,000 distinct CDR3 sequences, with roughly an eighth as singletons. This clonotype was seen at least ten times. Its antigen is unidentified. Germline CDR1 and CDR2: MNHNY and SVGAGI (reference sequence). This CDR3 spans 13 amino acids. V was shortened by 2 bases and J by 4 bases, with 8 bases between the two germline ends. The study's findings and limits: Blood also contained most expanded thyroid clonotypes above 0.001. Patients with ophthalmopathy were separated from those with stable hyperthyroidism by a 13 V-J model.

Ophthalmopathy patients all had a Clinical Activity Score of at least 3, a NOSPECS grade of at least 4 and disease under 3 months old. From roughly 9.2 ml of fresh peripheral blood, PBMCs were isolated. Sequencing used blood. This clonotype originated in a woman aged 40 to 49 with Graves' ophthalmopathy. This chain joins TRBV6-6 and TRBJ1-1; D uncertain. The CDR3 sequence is CASSYETGTEAFF. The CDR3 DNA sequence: TGTGCCAGCAGTTACGAGACGGGCACTGAAGCTTTCTTT.